These T cell receptor beta chains were read from a single sample in a study of blood T cell repertoires in COVID-19. The method was immunoSEQ multiplex PCR; TCRdb's version includes in-frame clones alone and lacks a portion of them. The table includes 85,000 to 100,000 clones, less than 75% detected once. The specimen sequenced was peripheral blood. These receptors all stem from a woman aged 55 to 70 in a cohort sampled during active or convalescent COVID-19. Each CDR3 is given with its conserved first and last residue. A D gene is named only where the DNA matches it firmly. Clone size is stated in some rows and not others, as once, few, many or a class when expanded.

>TRBJ2-2|.|TRBV13|.
TGTGCCAGCAGCTTGTTCCAGGGGAACACCGGGGAGCTGTTTTTT
CASSLFQGNTGELFF
>TRBJ2-3|once|TRBV3-1/TRBV3-2|TRBD1
TGTGCCAGCAGCCAAGAGGACAGGGGGCGCGGAGATACGCAGTATTTT
CASSQEDRGRGDTQYF
>TRBJ1-2|once|TRBV25-1|.
TGTGCCAGCAGTGAATATGCAGGGCCGGATAACTATGGCTACACCTTC
CASSEYAGPDNYGYTF
>TRBJ1-1|.|TRBV7-8|TRBD1
TGTGCCAGCAGCTCCCGGACAGGCGTGAGCACTGAAGCTTTCTTT
CASSSRTGVSTEAFF
>TRBJ1-6|few|TRBV9|.
TGTGCCAGCAGCGTAGTGCGCCCGTCCTATAATTCACCCCTCCACTTT
CASSVVRPSYNSPLHF
>TRBJ1-6|.|TRBV7-2|.
TGTGCCAGCAGCTTAAGTCAGGGGTATTCACCCCTCCACTTT
CASSLSQGYSPLHF
>TRBJ2-5|.|TRBV6-2/TRBV6-3|TRBD2
TGTGCCAGCAGTTACTCGCAACGACTAGCGGGGGTTGAGACCCAGTACTTC
CASSYSQRLAGVETQYF
>TRBJ2-6|.|TRBV2|.
TGTGCCAGCAGTACGCCCGACAGGACCATCTCTGGGGCCAACGTCCTGACTTTC
CASSTPDRTISGANVLTF
>TRBJ2-2|.|TRBV19|.
TGTGCCAGTAGTTGGTCAGGCGGGGAGCTGTTTTTT
CASSWSGGELFF
>TRBJ1-5|.|TRBV7-2|.
TGTGCCAGCAGCTTACAGGCCGGCAATCAGCCCCAGCATTTT
CASSLQAGNQPQHF
>TRBJ2-7|many|TRBV7-2|.
TGTGCCAGCAGCTTGAGCAGGGGCTACGAGCAGTACTTC
CASSLSRGYEQYF
>TRBJ1-5|.|TRBV24-1|TRBD1
TGTGCCACCAGTACAGGGGGTTCAGACAATCAGCCCCAGCATTTT
CATSTGGSDNQPQHF
>TRBJ1-2|.|TRBV18|.
TGTGCCAGCTCCCCGGACAAGAACTATGGCTACACCTTC
CASSPDKNYGYTF
>TRBJ1-6|once|TRBV19|TRBD1
TGTGCCAGTAGCCCCGGGACAGGGGGATCACCCCTCCACTTT
CASSPGTGGSPLHF
>TRBJ1-3|.|TRBV5-6|.
TGTGCCAGCAGCTTGTCGGCAGGGGTTAATGGAAACACCATATATTTT
CASSLSAGVNGNTIYF
>TRBJ2-3|.|TRBV5-1|.
TGCGCCAGCAGCCGTGGAGGGGATGCAGATACGCAGTATTTT
CASSRGGDADTQYF
>TRBJ2-5|.|TRBV12-3/TRBV12-4|.
TGTGCCAGCAGTCGACAGCAAGAGACCCAGTACTTC
CASSRQQETQYF
>TRBJ2-3|.|TRBV5-1|TRBD1
TGCGCCAGCAGCTTGGGACAGGGGGCGGTTACAGATACGCAGTATTTT
CASSLGQGAVTDTQYF